This T cell receptor (beta chain) derives from a study of T cell responses to AZD1222 COVID-19 vaccine (dated by TCRdb to about 2021). For context, the study as a whole: A total of 233 trial participants underwent TCR sequencing, of whom about 210 had received two doses of AZD1222 and 26 had received two doses of the MenACWY control vaccine. Enrollment into the trials was organized by age into subgroups of 18-55, 56-69 and 70-plus years, and those subgroups contained approximately 150, 30 and 60 TCR-sequenced participants, respectively.

Findings and caveats that apply to the study as a whole: The 56-69-year group was small, and its depth increase did not reach significance, likely because of low power. CD4 TCRs associated with the vaccine covered the entire spike protein, and the dominant responses were in regions 160-218 and 743-854. A significant rise in spike-specific TCR breadth and depth was observed after two AZD1222 doses relative to day 0 and relative to MenACWY recipients. Reportedly, close to half of the unique spike-specific TCRs recognized epitopes lying outside the regions that are mutated in the B.1.351 and B.1.1.7 variants. Because no day 14 peak-response samples were available, the repertoires could be characterized only after the peak T cell response. Conclusions about previously exposed vaccinees are limited because only 6 or 7 AZD1222 recipients were SARS-CoV-2 seropositive at baseline. Most participants were white British and females outnumbered males, and the authors suggested that clonal diversity may have been underestimated.

This clone has a single count. Its binding antigen is unknown. Base qualities are missing; no much larger clone stands one base away. The sample's time point label, in plain terms: about 28 days (+/-7) after the second vaccine dose. AZD1222 recipients with second doses at about 4 weeks or about 12 weeks were pooled, because spike-specific TCR depth and breadth did not differ between schedules. Samples from vaccinated people were obtained from the UK trials COV001 and COV002, which included a single-blind randomized controlled phase 2/3 trial of AZD1222 (ChAdOx1 nCoV-19) in healthy adults. For TCRbeta chain sequencing, PBMC samples were collected from trial participants at day 0 and at day 28 after the second dose. The CDR3 regions of human TCRbeta chains were analyzed by immunosequencing. Regarding the original processing steps: TCRs in the repertoires were matched against a reference library of SARS-CoV-2-specific TCRs that had been generated with the MIRA antigen-specificity platform. Breadth was defined as the fraction of unique TCRs that were SARS-CoV-2-associated, and depth was defined as the fraction of total T cells that were SARS-CoV-2-associated. Using the MIRA data, each spike-specific TCR was assigned both to the spike region to which the TCR was reactive and to a CD4 or CD8 class. Log10-transformed breadth and depth values were compared by one-way ANOVA with Sidak's multiple comparisons tests. Here the immuneACCESS table is served through TCRdb, limited to in-frame sequences with V and J called. Missing clones are a known gap in these copies; in checked studies unresolved V genes cover under half, and the rest lacks a known reason. V, J and clone size derive from that table, while D and trimming were established from the DNA sequence. The sample contains roughly 60,000 clones, about 74% of them found a single time. In total, the top ten clones hold 3% to 4% of the sample.

V loses 7 bases, J loses 4 bases, and the germline ends lie 16 bases apart. Inclusive of the bounding cysteine and phenylalanine, the CDR3 is 14 residues long. Only the CDR3 portion is preserved as DNA: 42 bases, with reading frame beginning at the first base. Via the germline V gene, CDR1 is MDHEN and CDR2 SYDVKM. This receptor was taken from an adult who received the AZD1222 COVID-19 vaccine. The specimen comprised peripheral blood, sampled 28 days after the second AZD1222 dose. The chain uses TRBV28 and TRBJ1-2, with TRBD1 perhaps the D gene, on 6 matching bases. For the CDR3, the sequence is CASTPGDGAYGYTF. The nucleotide sequence reads as follows: TGTGCCAGCACCCCAGGGGACGGGGCCTATGGCTACACCTTC.